These T cell receptor beta chains were read from a single sample in a study of beta chain features in type 1 diabetes. Repertoires were generated with immunoSEQ multiplex PCR, while TCRdb's copy carries only in-frame clones and drops some. The sample has around 240,000 clones; roughly 70% are singletons. Source material: naive CD4+ T cells from blood. These receptors all come from a man aged 25-40 years in good health. CDR3s leave out the opening cysteine and the closing phenylalanine or tryptophan.

j_gene | len | v_gene | CDR3aa
TRBJ2-1 | 11 | TRBV30 | AWSVLQGNEQF
TRBJ2-7 | 13 | TRBV28 | ASSPLGRNSYEQY
TRBJ2-1 | 13 | TRBV10-2 | ASSTTSTGRDEQF
TRBJ1-1 | 10 | TRBV29-1 | SVATGMTEAF
TRBJ2-1 | 13 | TRBV4-3 | ASSQDSGDYNEQF
TRBJ1-6 | 9 | TRBV20-1 | SASSVRALH
TRBJ2-3 | 13 | TRBV18 | ASSPQTTSADTQY
TRBJ2-1 | 15 | TRBV4-3 | ASSQGLAGVEYNEQF
TRBJ2-5 | 10 | TRBV29-1 | SVIGTQETQY
TRBJ1-4 | 9 | TRBV30 | AWSRDTELF
TRBJ2-3 | 8 | TRBV25-1 | ASSERTQY
TRBJ2-3 | 15 | TRBV5-6 | ASSLGLKGPSTDTQY
TRBJ2-1 | 8 | TRBV20-1 | SAKRGEQF
TRBJ2-7 | 9 | TRBV30 | AWSVRGEQY
TRBJ2-5 | 14 | TRBV9 | ASSASGTALVKAQY
TRBJ2-3 | 14 | TRBV18 | ASSPPSGTSTDTQY
TRBJ1-2 | 10 | TRBV14 | ASSLGVYGYT
TRBJ2-7 | 9 | TRBV2 | ASSEESEQY
TRBJ2-5 | 11 | TRBV6-6 | ASSLTGAETQY
TRBJ1-1 | 11 | TRBV7-9 | ASSLRQSTEAF
TRBJ2-3 | 11 | TRBV5-4 | ASSLDRPDTQY
TRBJ2-1 | 13 | TRBV9 | ASAPTSGSYNEQF
TRBJ2-1 | 14 | TRBV5-1 | ASGQGPLAGVSEQF
TRBJ2-3 | 12 | TRBV5-6 | ASSLRQLGDTQY
TRBJ2-1 | 14 | TRBV7-2 | ASSSALQTYYNEQF
TRBJ1-5 | 12 | TRBV29-1 | SVGSSWGDQPQH
TRBJ1-1 | 8 | TRBV30 | AWGEAEAF
TRBJ2-1 | 12 | TRBV7-9 | ASSQGTMGLEQF
TRBJ2-1 | 13 | TRBV7-9 | ASSSPGTVDNEQF
TRBJ2-1 | 11 | TRBV2 | ASSEFFEGRRF
TRBJ2-6 | 16 | TRBV28 | ASSFPGTGGRGANVLT
TRBJ2-1 | 14 | TRBV4-3 | ASSQFGAGEGNEQF
TRBJ1-1 | 11 | TRBV29-1 | SVQVGGNTEAF
TRBJ2-2 | 13 | TRBV7-2 | ASSLADLATGELF
TRBJ2-1 | 17 | TRBV28 | ASSLWAGARLAGKHEQF
TRBJ2-5 | 14 | TRBV7-2 | ASSLESSGRAVTQY
TRBJ1-1 | 12 | TRBV10-3 | AISDQGVGTEAF